These T cell receptor beta chains were read from a single sample in a study of blood T cells in healthy people across ages. Each CDR3 protein is one row after TCRdb ran MiXCR on the 5' RACE reads. This sample has 600,000 to 900,000 distinct CDR3 sequences; 20% to 30% occur once, and the top ten carry around 2.9%. The sample was also reused in another study, on T cells of mothers and their children.

Sample: blood. These receptors came from a boy between 10 and 17 years old in good health. The CDR3 runs from the conserved cysteine through the conserved F or W.

V,J,CDR3
TRBV25-1,TRBJ2-1,CASSEWKGLHSNLSSYNEQFF
TRBV12-3/TRBV12-4,TRBJ1-3,CASSLALSRGMESGNTIYF
TRBV12-3/TRBV12-4,TRBJ1-6,CASSYPGGSPLHF
TRBV5-1,TRBJ1-6,CASSPGTGGNNSPLHF
TRBV27,TRBJ2-5,CASSLSGPLTQYF
TRBV7-2,TRBJ2-4,CASSANRANIQYF
TRBV5-1,TRBJ1-2,CASSSTGRDYGYTF
TRBV5-1,TRBJ2-5,CASSLEAVQETQYF
TRBV30,TRBJ1-2,CAWRRTAGDYGYTF
TRBV18,TRBJ2-1,CASSGGSGDLSYNEQFF
TRBV11-2,TRBJ1-2,CASRPGLRRGRDGYTF
TRBV12-3/TRBV12-4,TRBJ2-5,CASSFLGSETQYF
TRBV7-3,TRBJ2-3,CASSLYPQGPTDTQYF
TRBV5-1,TRBJ2-7,CASSLEGTGMFEQYF
TRBV24-1,TRBJ2-5,CATSDFGRDPAFF
TRBV28,TRBJ1-5,CASTSDRGPQHF
TRBV9,TRBJ2-1,CASSAPGGLVNEQFF
TRBV4-1,TRBJ1-1,CASSQGGTGTIYEAFF
TRBV4-1,TRBJ2-6,CASSQTGSITTFSGANVLTF
TRBV6-1,-,CASAPLDTGYEQYF
TRBV9,TRBJ2-5,CASSVGVSNVQETQYF
TRBV20-1,TRBJ2-7,CSARDWSPPIRAYEQYF
TRBV9,TRBJ2-5,CASSPSGGMSETQYF
TRBV14,TRBJ2-5,CASSQERGVRRETQYF
TRBV4-1,TRBJ2-2,CASRLLAGANTGELFF
TRBV6-1,TRBJ2-5,CASRGLAGGPGETQYF
TRBV7-8,TRBJ2-3,CASSPRALAGVSTDTQYF
TRBV5-1,TRBJ2-1,CASSLGLVAEQFF
TRBV5-1,TRBJ2-5,CASSLGRGRQETQYF
TRBV11-2,TRBJ2-1,CASSSLVGDGNEQFF
TRBV9,TRBJ1-1,CASSGTGGGTEAFF
TRBV5-1,TRBJ2-5,CASSLRERGVVETQYF
TRBV15,TRBJ1-4,CATGRGTNEKLFF
TRBV5-1,TRBJ2-1,CASSLRQTAYNEQFF
TRBV9,TRBJ1-4,CASSARGEANEKLFF
TRBV20-1,TRBJ1-1,CSARDSGLGGNTEAFF
TRBV6-5,TRBJ2-1,CASRQGAEQHF
TRBV7-9,TRBJ2-5,CASKPGDF
TRBV6-2/TRBV6-3,TRBJ2-1,CASSNSGGPPGQFF
TRBV10-3,TRBJ2-7,CATNGNSYEQYF
TRBV12-3/TRBV12-4,TRBJ2-5,CASSPTESGTQYF
TRBV12-3/TRBV12-4,TRBJ2-6,CASSPVTGESSGANVLTF
TRBV12-3/TRBV12-4,TRBJ2-7,CASRRAGRSYEQYF
TRBV2,TRBJ2-3,CASETSSSGGATDTQYF
TRBV6-2/TRBV6-3,-,CASRPGVGANKQFF
TRBV10-1,TRBJ1-2,CASSESDSDGYTF
TRBV29-1,TRBJ2-7,CSVEPIRDDDEQYF